This TCR beta chain came from a study of beta chain features in type 1 diabetes. Sorting gave populations that all exceeded 95% purity. This CDR3 is 14 amino acids long. Trimming removed 8 bases at V and 7 bases at J, with 15 bases between. The germline V gene has CDR1 MDHEN and CDR2 SYDVKM. Points on this clone: Its antigen remains unknown.

All of the isolated RNA was reverse transcribed, so expressed TCRB transcripts were sequenced. The method was immunoSEQ multiplex PCR; TCRdb's version includes in-frame clones alone and lacks a portion of them. The sample has about 160,000 clones, 6% to 9% seen once. Findings and caveats of the study: Over-representation of high TCR-expressing cells was a possible consequence of cDNA sequencing. Insertion counts at VDJ junctions were lower in type 1 diabetes patients, who also showed more deletions there. There was a moderate but significant shortening of TCRB CDR3s in all four CD4+ subsets of Type 1 diabetes patients. PCR might favor shorter templates, but any such skew would affect patients and controls equally.

The receptor comes from a man aged 18 to 29 with type 1 diabetes. V is TRBV28 and J is TRBJ1-6, with no clear D. Material for sequencing was central memory CD4+ T cells from blood. DNA of the CDR3: TGTGCCAGCGCTAGTCCCGTACTAAATTCACCCCTCCACTTT. Protein sequence: CASASPVLNSPLHF.